This TCR beta chain was found in a study of T cell changes during pregnancy in multiple sclerosis. Only in-frame clones appear in the TCRdb table, and some are missing; sequencing was by immunoSEQ multiplex PCR. The sample consists of 17,000 or so clones, roughly 84% of them appearing once. Germline CDR1 and CDR2: LGHNA and YSLEER. V was cut by 2 bases and J by 0 bases, with 10 bases left in between. CDR3 length: 15 residues. The clonotype comes from a female donor in good health, enrolled as a control in a pregnancy study. J is TRBJ1-2 and V is TRBV4-3; tentative D call: TRBD1 (6 bases). The specimen was CD8+ T cells from peripheral blood mononuclear cells, collected in the third trimester of pregnancy. The CDR3 region is CASSQTTGTNYGYTF. The CDR3 DNA sequence: TGCGCCAGCAGCCAAACGACAGGAACTAACTATGGCTACACCTTC.